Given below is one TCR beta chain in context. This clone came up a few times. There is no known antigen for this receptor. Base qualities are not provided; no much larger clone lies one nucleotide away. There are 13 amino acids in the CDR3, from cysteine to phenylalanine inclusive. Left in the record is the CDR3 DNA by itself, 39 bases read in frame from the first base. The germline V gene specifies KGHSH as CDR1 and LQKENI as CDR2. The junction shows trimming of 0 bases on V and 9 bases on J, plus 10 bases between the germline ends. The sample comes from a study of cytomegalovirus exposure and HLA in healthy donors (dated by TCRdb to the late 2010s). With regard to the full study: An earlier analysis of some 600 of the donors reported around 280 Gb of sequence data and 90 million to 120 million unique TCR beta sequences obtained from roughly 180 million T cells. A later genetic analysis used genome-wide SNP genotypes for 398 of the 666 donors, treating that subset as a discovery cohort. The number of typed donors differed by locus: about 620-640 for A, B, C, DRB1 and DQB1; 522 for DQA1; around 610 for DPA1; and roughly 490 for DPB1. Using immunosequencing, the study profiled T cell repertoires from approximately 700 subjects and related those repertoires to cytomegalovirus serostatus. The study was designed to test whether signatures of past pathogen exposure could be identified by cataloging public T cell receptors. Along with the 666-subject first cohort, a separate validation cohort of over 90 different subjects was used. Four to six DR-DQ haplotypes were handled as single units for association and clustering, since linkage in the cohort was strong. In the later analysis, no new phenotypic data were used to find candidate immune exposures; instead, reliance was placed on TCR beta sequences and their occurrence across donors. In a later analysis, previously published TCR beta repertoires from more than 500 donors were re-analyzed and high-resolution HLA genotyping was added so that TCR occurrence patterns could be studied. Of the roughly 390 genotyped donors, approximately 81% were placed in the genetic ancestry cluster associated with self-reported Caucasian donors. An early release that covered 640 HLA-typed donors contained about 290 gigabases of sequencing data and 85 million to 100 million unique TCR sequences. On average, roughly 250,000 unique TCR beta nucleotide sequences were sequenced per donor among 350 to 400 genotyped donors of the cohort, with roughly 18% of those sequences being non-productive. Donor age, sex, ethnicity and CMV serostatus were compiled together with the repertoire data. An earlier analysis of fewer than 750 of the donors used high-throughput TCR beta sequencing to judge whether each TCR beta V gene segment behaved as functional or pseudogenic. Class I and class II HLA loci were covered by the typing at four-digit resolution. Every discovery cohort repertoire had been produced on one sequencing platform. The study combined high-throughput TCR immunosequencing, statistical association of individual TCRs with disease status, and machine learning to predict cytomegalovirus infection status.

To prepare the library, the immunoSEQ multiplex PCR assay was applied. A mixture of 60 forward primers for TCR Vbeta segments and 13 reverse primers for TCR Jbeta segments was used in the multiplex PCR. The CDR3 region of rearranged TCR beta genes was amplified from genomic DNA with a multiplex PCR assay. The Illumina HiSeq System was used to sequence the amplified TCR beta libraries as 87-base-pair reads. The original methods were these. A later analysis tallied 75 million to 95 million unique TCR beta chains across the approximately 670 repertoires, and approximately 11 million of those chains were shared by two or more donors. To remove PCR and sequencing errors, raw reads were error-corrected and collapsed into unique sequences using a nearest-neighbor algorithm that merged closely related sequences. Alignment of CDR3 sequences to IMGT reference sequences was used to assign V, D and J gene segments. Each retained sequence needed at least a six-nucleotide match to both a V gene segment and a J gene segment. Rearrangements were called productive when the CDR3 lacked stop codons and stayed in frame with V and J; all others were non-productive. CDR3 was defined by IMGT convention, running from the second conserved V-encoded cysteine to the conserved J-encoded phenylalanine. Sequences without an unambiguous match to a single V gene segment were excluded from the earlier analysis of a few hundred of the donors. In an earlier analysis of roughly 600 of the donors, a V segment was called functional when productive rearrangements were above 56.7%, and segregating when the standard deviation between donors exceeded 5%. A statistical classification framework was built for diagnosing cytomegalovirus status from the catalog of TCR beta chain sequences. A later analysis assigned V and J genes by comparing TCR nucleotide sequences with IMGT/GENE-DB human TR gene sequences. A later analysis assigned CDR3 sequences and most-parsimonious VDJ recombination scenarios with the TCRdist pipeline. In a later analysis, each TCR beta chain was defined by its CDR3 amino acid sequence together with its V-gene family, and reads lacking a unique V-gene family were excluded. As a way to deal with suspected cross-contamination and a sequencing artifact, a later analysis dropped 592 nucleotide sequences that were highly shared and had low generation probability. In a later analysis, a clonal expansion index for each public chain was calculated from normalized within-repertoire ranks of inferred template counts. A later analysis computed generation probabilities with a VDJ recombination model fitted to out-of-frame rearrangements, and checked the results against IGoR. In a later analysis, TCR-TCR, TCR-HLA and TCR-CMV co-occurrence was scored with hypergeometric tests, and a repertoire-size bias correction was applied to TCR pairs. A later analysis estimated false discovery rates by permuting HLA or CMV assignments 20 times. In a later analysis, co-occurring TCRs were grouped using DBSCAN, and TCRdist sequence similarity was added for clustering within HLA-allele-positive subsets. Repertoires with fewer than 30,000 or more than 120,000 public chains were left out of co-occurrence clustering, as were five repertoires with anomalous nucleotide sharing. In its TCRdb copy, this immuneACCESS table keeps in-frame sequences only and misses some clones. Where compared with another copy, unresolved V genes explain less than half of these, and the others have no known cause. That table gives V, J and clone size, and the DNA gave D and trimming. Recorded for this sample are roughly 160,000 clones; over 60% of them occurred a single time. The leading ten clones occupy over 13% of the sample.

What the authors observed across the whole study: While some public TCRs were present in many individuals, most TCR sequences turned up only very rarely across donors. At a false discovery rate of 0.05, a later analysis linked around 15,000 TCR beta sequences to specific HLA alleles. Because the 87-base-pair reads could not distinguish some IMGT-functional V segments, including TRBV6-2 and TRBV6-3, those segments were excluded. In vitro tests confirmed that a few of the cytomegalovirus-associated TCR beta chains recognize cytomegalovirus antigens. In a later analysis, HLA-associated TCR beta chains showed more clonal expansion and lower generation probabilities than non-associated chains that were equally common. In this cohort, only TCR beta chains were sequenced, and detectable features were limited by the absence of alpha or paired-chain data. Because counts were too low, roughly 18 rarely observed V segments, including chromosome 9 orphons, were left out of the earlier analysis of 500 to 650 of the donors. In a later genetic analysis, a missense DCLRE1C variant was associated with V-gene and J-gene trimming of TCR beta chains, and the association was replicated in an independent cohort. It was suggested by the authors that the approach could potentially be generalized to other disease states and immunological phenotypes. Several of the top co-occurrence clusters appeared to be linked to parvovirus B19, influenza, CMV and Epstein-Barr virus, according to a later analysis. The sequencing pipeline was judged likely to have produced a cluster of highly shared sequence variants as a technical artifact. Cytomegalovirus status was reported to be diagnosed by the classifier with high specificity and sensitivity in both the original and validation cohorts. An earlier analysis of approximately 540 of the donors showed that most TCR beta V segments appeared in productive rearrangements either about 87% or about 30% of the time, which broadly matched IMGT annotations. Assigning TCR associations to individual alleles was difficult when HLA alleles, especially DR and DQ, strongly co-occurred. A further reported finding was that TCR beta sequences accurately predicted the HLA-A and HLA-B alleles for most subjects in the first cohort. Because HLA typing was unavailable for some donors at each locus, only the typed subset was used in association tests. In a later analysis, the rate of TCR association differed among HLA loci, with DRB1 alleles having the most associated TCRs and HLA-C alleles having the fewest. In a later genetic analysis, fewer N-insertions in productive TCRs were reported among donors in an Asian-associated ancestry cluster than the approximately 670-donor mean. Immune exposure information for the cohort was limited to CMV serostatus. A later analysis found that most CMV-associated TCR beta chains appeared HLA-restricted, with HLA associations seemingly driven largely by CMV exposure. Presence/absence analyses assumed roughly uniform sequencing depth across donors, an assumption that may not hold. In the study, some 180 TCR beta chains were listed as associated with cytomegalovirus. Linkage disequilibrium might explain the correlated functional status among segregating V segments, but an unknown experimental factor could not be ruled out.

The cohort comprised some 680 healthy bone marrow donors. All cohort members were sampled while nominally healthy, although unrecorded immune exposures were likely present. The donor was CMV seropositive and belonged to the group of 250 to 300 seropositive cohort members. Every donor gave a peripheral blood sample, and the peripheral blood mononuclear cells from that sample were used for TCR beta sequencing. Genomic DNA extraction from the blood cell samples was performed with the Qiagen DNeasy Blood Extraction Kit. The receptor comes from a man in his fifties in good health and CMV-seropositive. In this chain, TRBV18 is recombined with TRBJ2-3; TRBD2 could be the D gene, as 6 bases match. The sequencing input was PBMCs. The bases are TGTGCCAGCTCACCACCGGCCGGACTAACGCAGTATTTT. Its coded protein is CASSPPAGLTQYF.